These 30 T cell receptor beta chains were sequenced from one sample in a study of radiation and T cells in renal cell carcinoma. Noted time point: blood 4 weeks post-SBRT, at nephrectomy. Noted treatment: 15 Gy SBRT to primary tumor, nephrectomy 4 weeks later. Sequencing was performed with immunoSEQ multiplex PCR; in TCRdb, only in-frame clones are kept and a portion is missing. The table lists 130,000 to 150,000 clones, around 88% of them singletons. The sample here was blood, taken from a patient whose treatment included radiotherapy and nephrectomy. The receptors shown here come from a woman aged 45-65 years with renal cell carcinoma.

This chain uses TRBV6-5 with TRBJ1-5, with D perhaps TRBD1 (6 bases). CDR1 is MNHEY and CDR2 is SVGAGI in the germline V gene. The CDR3 totals 13 residues. V was trimmed by 5 bases and J by 6 bases, leaving 11 bases between them. The CDR3 DNA reads TGTGCCAGCAGTACAGGGAACAGTCAGCCCCAGCATTTT. It yields the protein CASSTGNSQPQHF.

The J gene is TRBJ2-7, the V gene TRBV19, with TRBD2 identical over 9 bases. The germline CDR1 and CDR2 sequences are LNHDA and SQIVND (reference sequence). V shed 9 bases and J 0 bases; nucleotides not matched to a gene: 6. This CDR3 has 14 residues. CDR3: CASSTSGLSYEQYF. CDR3 coding DNA: TGTGCCAGCTCGACTAGCGGCCTCTCCTACGAGCAGTACTTC.

A single count supports this clone. The chain couples TRBV4-1 to TRBJ2-7; 9 bases line up with TRBD2. Germline CDR1 reads MGHRA; CDR2 reads YSYEKL. This CDR3 has 14 residues. V was clipped by 4 bases and J by 3 bases; unmatched bases: 4. The CDR3 protein is CASSLGLANYEQYF. Here the CDR3 DNA reads TGCGCCAGCAGCCTTGGACTAGCGAACTACGAGCAGTACTTC.

The rearrangement links TRBV6-5 to TRBJ2-7; possibly TRBD2 for D (5 bases). CDR1 is MNHEY and CDR2 is SVGAGI in the germline V gene. V shed 0 bases and J shed 2 bases, with 8 bases lying between them. There are 14 residues in the CDR3. The CDR3: CASSYSRETYEQYF. For the CDR3, the DNA is TGTGCCAGCAGTTACTCGAGGGAAACCTACGAGCAGTACTTC.

The rearrangement joins TRBV13 to TRBJ2-7; 9 nucleotides line up with TRBD2. Germline V CDR1 and CDR2: PRHDT, FYEKMQ (reference sequence). J was trimmed by 4 bases and V by 2 bases; bases with no gene match: 3. The CDR3 runs to 14 residues. The CDR3 coding sequence is TGTGCCAGCAGCTTAAGGACTAGCGTTTACGAGCAGTACTTC. It translates to CASSLRTSVYEQYF.

This clone was seen once. This sequence joins TRBV30 and TRBJ2-3, with a weak D call TRBD2 (6 bases). Germline loops: CDR1 GTSNPN, CDR2 SVGIG (reference sequence). V was trimmed by 4 bases and J by 3 bases, leaving 11 bases between them. The CDR3 covers 13 residues. The CDR3 DNA reads as TGTGCCTGGACTCGAGCGGGTACAGATACGCAGTATTTT. This sequence encodes CAWTRAGTDTQYF. Filled out from reference TRBV30 and TRBJ2-3, the complete variable domain reads SQTIHQWPATLVQPVGSPLSLECTVEGTSNPNLYWYRQAAGRGLQLLFYSVGIGQISSEVPQNLSASRPQDRQFILSSKKLLLSDSGFYLCAWTRAGTDTQYFGPGTRLTVL.

This clone was seen a few times. In DNA form, the CDR3 reads TGTGCCAGCAGCCAAAGGACTAGCGGGAGCAATGAGCAGTTCTTC. As protein: CASSQRTSGSNEQFF. The chain links TRBV4-2 to TRBJ2-1; 13 bases map to TRBD2. V trimming: 2 bases; J trimming: 6 bases; junction bases outside the gene matches: 1. CDR3 length: 15 residues. Germline V gene lookup returns CDR1 LGHNA and CDR2 YNFKEQ.

This chain links TRBV11-3 with TRBJ2-2; D possibly corresponds to TRBD2 (6 bases). The germline CDR1 and CDR2 sequences are SGHNT and YENEEA. The length of the CDR3 is 15 residues. Trimming pared 2 bases from V and 5 bases from J, leaving 12 bases between. In DNA, the CDR3 is TGTGCCAGCAGCTTATTGGGACTCGGAACCGGGGAGCTGTTTTTT. It specifies CASSLLGLGTGELFF. The full variable domain, in which reference TRBV11-3 and TRBJ2-2 provide the parts outside the CDR3, is EAGVVQSPRYKIIEKKQPVAFWCNPISGHNTLYWYLQNLGQGPELLIRYENEEAVDDSQLPKDRFSAERLKGVDSTLKIQPAELGDSAVYLCASSLLGLGTGELFFGEGSRLTVL.

V gene TRBV14 combines with J gene TRBJ2-3; TRBD2 aligns across 10 bases. The V and J ends lost 4 bases and 1 base, in that order; junction bases with no gene match: 2. The CDR3 has 15 residues. The V gene's germline CDR1 is SGHDN and CDR2 FVKESK. CDR3 amino acids: CASSLGLAGTDTQYF. CDR3 sequence (DNA): TGTGCCAGCAGCCTTGGACTAGCGGGCACAGATACGCAGTATTTT.

The chain joins TRBV28 to TRBJ1-4; D might be TRBD1 (5 bases). The length of the CDR3 is 12 residues. Germline lookup yields CDR1 MDHEN and CDR2 SYDVKM. Trimming left V 10 bases short and J 12 bases short, with 18 bases between. CDR3 sequence: CATNDGARELFF. CDR3 nucleotides: TGTGCCACTAACGACGGGGCTCGGGAACTGTTTTTT.

V usage is TRBV7-2 and J usage is TRBJ1-3; D not certain. The CDR3 is 18 amino acids. The germline V gene has CDR1 SGHTA and CDR2 FQGNSA. V lost 5 bases to trimming and J lost 4 bases, with 24 bases between them. The CDR3 DNA reads as TGTGCCAGCAGCCCGGTGAGCGTTCGGCAGAGAAGAGGAAACACCATATATTTT. The encoded protein is CASSPVSVRQRRGNTIYF.

This chain uses TRBV2 with TRBJ2-7, with a weak D call TRBD1 (6 bases). The CDR3 totals 15 residues. The ends were cut back, 2 bases at V and 5 bases at J, with 16 bases in the middle. Looked up from germline, CDR1 is SNHLY and CDR2 is FYNNEI. The CDR3 DNA sequence: TGTGCCAGCAGTGAATGGGGGCGATCCGTTCACGAGCAGTACTTC. It translates to CASSEWGRSVHEQYF.

The V gene is TRBV9, the J gene TRBJ2-3, with 8 positions matching TRBD2. This CDR3 spans 16 amino acids. From germline, CDR1 is SGDLS and CDR2 YYNGEE. Germline trimming cut 0 bases from V and 8 bases from J; bases unmatched to any gene: 11. The CDR3 spells CASSVATGLEGGTQYF. As DNA, the CDR3 is TGTGCCAGCAGCGTAGCTACGGGACTAGAGGGGGGTACGCAGTATTTT.

Turning to this clone: The same CDR3 also results from other DNA sequences found in this sample. The V call is TRBV9, the J call TRBJ1-1; D gene uncertain. Germline lookup yields CDR1 SGDLS and CDR2 YYNGEE. Trimming cost V 0 bases and J 8 bases, with 8 bases left between them. The CDR3 is made up of 12 amino acids. In DNA form, the CDR3 reads TGTGCCAGCAGCGTAGTAGGTGGGGAAGCTTTCTTT. Translating gives CASSVVGGEAFF.

The rearrangement uses TRBV5-4 and TRBJ2-5, with 12 bases matching TRBD2. The CDR3 consists of 16 residues. V lost 0 bases to trimming and J lost 5 bases; unmatched junction nucleotides: 5. From germline, CDR1 is SGHNT and CDR2 YYREEE (reference sequence). The CDR3 protein is CASSLALAGGGETQYF. The CDR3 DNA reads as TGTGCCAGCAGCTTGGCACTAGCGGGAGGAGGCGAGACCCAGTACTTC.

This chain connects TRBV19 to TRBJ1-4; the D is unclear. Deletions cut 9 bases from V and 3 bases from J, with 17 bases between. This CDR3 is built from 15 residues. Germline CDR1 and CDR2: LNHDA and SQIVND (reference sequence). CDR3 sequence reads: CASTWMIGSNEKLFF. DNA for the CDR3: TGTGCCAGCACCTGGATGATAGGTTCTAATGAAAAACTGTTTTTT.

J is TRBJ2-2 and V is TRBV7-8, with 7 nucleotides matching TRBD1. Germline lookup yields CDR1 SGHVS and CDR2 FQNEAQ. V dropped 5 bases and J dropped 4; count of bases not matched to a gene: 4. This CDR3 region has 14 residues. This chain's CDR3 is CASSLTGATGELFF. The CDR3 DNA follows: TGTGCCAGCAGCCTAACAGGGGCCACCGGGGAGCTGTTTTTT.

This chain links TRBV19 with TRBJ2-2; D perhaps matches TRBD1 (6 bases). This CDR3 region has 16 residues. Between the trimmed V and J ends, which lost 5 bases and 2 bases, there was a span of 15 bases. The germline gives CDR1 LNHDA, CDR2 SQIVND (reference sequence). The CDR3: CASSPTDRPNTGELFF. CDR3 DNA sequence: TGTGCCAGTAGTCCCACCGACAGGCCAAACACCGGGGAGCTGTTTTTT. The full variable domain, completed using reference TRBV19 and TRBJ2-2, is DGGITQSPKYLFRKEGQNVTLSCEQNLNHDAMYWYRQDPGQGLRLIYYSQIVNDFQKGDIAEGYSVSREKKESFPLTVTSAQKNPTAFYLCASSPTDRPNTGELFFGEGSRLTVL.

Only one count was recorded for this clone. This sequence joins TRBV19 and TRBJ1-1; 7 positions agree with TRBD1. Germline V gene sequence: CDR1 LNHDA, CDR2 SQIVND (reference sequence). The CDR3 is 14 amino acids. V lost 6 bases, J lost 2 bases, and 6 bases stayed unmatched. The CDR3 DNA reads TGTGCCAGTAGCCAGGGACAGATTAACACTGAAGCTTTCTTT. Residues: CASSQGQINTEAFF.

This chain joins TRBV18 and TRBJ2-3, with D possibly TRBD1 on 5 matching bases. Trimming removed 0 bases at V and 6 bases at J, with 13 bases between. The germline gives CDR1 KGHSH, CDR2 LQKENI. CDR3 size: 15 residues. The CDR3 DNA reads as TGTGCCAGCTCACCACCGAGTTCAGCAGGGGATACGCAGTATTTT. It specifies CASSPPSSAGDTQYF.

The chain employs TRBV5-6 and TRBJ2-7, with 7 bases matching TRBD1. The length of the CDR3 is 15 residues. V gave up 2 bases and J gave up 2 bases; unmatched junction bases: 7. Per germline, CDR1 SGHDT and CDR2 YYEEEE. The CDR3 sequence is CASSFRGTVTYEQYF. Here the CDR3 DNA reads TGTGCCAGCAGCTTCAGAGGGACAGTAACCTACGAGCAGTACTTC. Looking up the rest from reference TRBV5-6 and TRBJ2-7 gives the full variable domain: DAGVTQSPTHLIKTRGQQVTLRCSPKSGHDTVSWYQQALGQGPQFIFQYYEEEERQRGNFPDRFSGHQFPNYSSELNVNALLLGDSALYLCASSFRGTVTYEQYFGPGTRLTVT.

V usage is TRBV5-4 and J usage is TRBJ2-7, with 8 bases that match TRBD1. Germline trimming cut 4 bases from V and 2 bases from J; bases unmatched to any gene: 8. The V gene's germline CDR1 is SGHNT and CDR2 YYREEE (reference sequence). The CDR3 is 15 residues long. The CDR3 coding sequence is TGTGCCAGCAGCAATTCTGACAGGGGCACCTACGAGCAGTACTTC. As protein: CASSNSDRGTYEQYF.

The genes are TRBV6-5 and TRBJ1-1; D is uncertain. Trimming stripped 2 bases from V and 7 bases from J, with 8 bases between. The CDR3 runs 12 residues. Germline values: CDR1 MNHEY, CDR2 SVGAGI. The CDR3 DNA sequence: TGTGCCAGCAGTTACCCGCACAGTGAAGCTTTCTTT. This gives the protein CASSYPHSEAFF.

The rearrangement uses TRBV6-5 and TRBJ1-2; 10 positions agree with TRBD1. J lost 5 bases, V lost 2 bases, and 2 bases had no gene match. CDR1 MNHEY and CDR2 SVGAGI come from the germline V gene. The CDR3 contains 14 residues. This CDR3 reads CASSYTDRGYGYTF. The CDR3 nucleotides are TGTGCCAGCAGTTACACGGACAGGGGGTATGGCTACACCTTC.

The rearrangement links TRBV9 to TRBJ2-2, with D perhaps TRBD1 or TRBD2 (7 bases each). Germline values: CDR1 SGDLS, CDR2 YYNGEE. This CDR3 has 15 residues. Trimming pared 7 bases from V and 2 bases from J, leaving 15 bases between. CDR3 loop: CASGRGQHNTGELFF. The CDR3 nucleotides read TGTGCCAGCGGGAGGGGACAGCACAACACCGGGGAGCTGTTTTTT.

This clone came up a few times. The rearrangement uses TRBV29-1 and TRBJ2-7; TRBD1 is a possible D gene (5 bases). This CDR3 contains 11 residues. V was shortened by 4 bases and J by 5 bases, with 9 bases between the two germline ends. Per the germline V gene, CDR1 is SQVTM and CDR2 is ANQGSEA. The CDR3 DNA is TGCAGCGTTGGACAGATCAACGAGCAGTACTTC. It translates to CSVGQINEQYF.

This chain links TRBV7-2 with TRBJ2-2; 9 bases map to TRBD1. CDR3 length: 12 amino acids. Trimming at V came to 11 bases and at J to 7 bases, leaving 5 bases not matched to a gene. Per the germline V gene, CDR1 is SGHTA and CDR2 is FQGNSA. In DNA, the CDR3 is TGTGCCTTACAGGGGGCTAGCGGGGAGCTGTTTTTT. It specifies CALQGASGELFF.

The V and J genes are TRBV19 and TRBJ1-4; unclear D gene. The CDR3 is made up of 16 amino acids. In germline, CDR1 is LNHDA, CDR2 SQIVND (reference sequence). With 0 bases removed from V and 0 bases from J, the gap between germline ends came to 8 bases. This CDR3 is CASSIDLDSTNEKLFF. DNA of the CDR3: TGTGCCAGTAGTATAGATCTTGATTCAACTAATGAAAAACTGTTTTTT.

The chain carries TRBV18 and TRBJ1-1; D may be TRBD1 (5 bases). Germline V gene sequence: CDR1 KGHSH, CDR2 LQKENI. Trimming stripped 3 bases from V and 5 bases from J, with 10 bases between. The CDR3 runs to 13 residues. The CDR3 DNA is TGTGCCAGCTCACCCTCAGGGTTAACTGAAGCTTTCTTT. Protein sequence: CASSPSGLTEAFF.

The chain is built from TRBV5-5 and TRBJ2-1; D not resolved. The CDR3 sequence is 14 residues long. V was shortened by 6 bases and J by 4 bases, with 14 bases between the two germline ends. Germline V gene data show CDR1 as SGHKS and CDR2 as YYEKEE (reference sequence). CDR3 in DNA: TGTGCCAGCACCGCGAGAGGTCTTTACAATGAGCAGTTCTTC. Translating gives CASTARGLYNEQFF.